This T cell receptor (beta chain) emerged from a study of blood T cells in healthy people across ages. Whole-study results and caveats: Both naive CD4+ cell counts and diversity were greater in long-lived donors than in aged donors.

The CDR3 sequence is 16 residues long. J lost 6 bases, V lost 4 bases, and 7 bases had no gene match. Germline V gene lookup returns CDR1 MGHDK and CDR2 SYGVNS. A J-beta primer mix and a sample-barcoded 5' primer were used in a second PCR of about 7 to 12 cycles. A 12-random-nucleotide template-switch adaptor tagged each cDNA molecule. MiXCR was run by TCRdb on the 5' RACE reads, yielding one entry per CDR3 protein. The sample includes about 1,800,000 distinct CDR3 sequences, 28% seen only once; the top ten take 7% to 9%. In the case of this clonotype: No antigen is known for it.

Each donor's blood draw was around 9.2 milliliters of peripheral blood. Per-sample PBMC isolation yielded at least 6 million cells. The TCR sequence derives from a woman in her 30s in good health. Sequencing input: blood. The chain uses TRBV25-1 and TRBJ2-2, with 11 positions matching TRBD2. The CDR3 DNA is TGTGCCAGCAGTGTAGCGGGAGGGAAGAGAGCCGGGGAGCTGTTTTTT. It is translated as CASSVAGGKRAGELFF.